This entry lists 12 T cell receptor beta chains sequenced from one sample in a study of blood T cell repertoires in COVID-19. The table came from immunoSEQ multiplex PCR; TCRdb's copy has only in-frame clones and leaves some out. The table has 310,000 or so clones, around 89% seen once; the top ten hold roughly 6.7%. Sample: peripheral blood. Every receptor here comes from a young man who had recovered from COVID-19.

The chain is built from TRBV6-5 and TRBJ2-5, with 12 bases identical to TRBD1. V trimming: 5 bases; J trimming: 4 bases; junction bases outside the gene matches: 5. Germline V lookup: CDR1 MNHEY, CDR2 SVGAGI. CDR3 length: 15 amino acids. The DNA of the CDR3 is TGTGCCAGCAGTACTGGGACAGGGGGCGTAGAGACCCAGTACTTC. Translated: CASSTGTGGVETQYF.

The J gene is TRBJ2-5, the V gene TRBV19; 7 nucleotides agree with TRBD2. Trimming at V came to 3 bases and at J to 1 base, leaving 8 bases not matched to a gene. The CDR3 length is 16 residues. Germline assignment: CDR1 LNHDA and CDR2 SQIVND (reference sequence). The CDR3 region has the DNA TGTGCCAGTAGTATCCACGGGGGGAGCTTCCAAGAGACCCAGTACTTC. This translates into CASSIHGGSFQETQYF.

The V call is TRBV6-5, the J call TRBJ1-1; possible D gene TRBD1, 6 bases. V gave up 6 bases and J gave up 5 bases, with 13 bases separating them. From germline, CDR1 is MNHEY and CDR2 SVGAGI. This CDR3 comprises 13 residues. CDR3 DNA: TGTGCCAGCAGCCTAATACAGGGAACTGAAGCTTTCTTT. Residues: CASSLIQGTEAFF.

CDR3 DNA sequence: TGTGCCAGCTCACTCGGACAGGGAAAACACGAGCAGTACTTC. It specifies CASSLGQGKHEQYF. The rearrangement joins TRBV18 to TRBJ2-7; 8 nucleotides match TRBD1. The germline gives CDR1 KGHSH, CDR2 LQKENI. Unmatched junction bases numbered 7, after V lost 4 bases and J lost 5 bases. The CDR3 length is 14 residues.

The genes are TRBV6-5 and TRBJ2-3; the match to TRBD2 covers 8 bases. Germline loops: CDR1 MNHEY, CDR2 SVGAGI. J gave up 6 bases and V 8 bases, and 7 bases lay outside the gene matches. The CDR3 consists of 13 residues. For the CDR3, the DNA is TGTGCCAGCGGGTTAGCGGGAAGGGATACGCAGTATTTT. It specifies CASGLAGRDTQYF.

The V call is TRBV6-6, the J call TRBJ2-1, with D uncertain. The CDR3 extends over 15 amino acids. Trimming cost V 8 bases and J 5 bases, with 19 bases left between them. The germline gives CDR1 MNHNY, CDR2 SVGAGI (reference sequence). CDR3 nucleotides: TGTGCCAGCCTCTCTCAGCAGAACACTAACAATGAGCAGTTCTTC. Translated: CASLSQQNTNNEQFF.

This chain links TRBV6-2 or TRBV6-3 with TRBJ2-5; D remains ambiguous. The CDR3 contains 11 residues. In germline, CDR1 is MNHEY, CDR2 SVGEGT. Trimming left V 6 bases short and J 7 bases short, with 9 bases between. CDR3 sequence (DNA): TGTGCCAGCAGCCACTCGAGGACCCAGTACTTC. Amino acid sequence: CASSHSRTQYF.

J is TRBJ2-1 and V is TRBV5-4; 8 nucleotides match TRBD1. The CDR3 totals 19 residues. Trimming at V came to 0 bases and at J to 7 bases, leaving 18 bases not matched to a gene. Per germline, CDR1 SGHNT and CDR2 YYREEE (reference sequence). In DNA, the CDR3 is TGTGCCAGCAGCTTGGCCGGGGAATTTGCAGGACAGGGACGAAATGAGCAGTTCTTC. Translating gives CASSLAGEFAGQGRNEQFF.

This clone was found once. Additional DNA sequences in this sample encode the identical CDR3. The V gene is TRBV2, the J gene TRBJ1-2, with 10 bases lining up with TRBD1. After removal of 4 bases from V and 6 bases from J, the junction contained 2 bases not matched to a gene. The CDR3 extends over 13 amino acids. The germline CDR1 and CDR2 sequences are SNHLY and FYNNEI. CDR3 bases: TGTGCCAGCAGTGGGGGACAGGGGCATGGCTACACCTTC. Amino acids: CASSGGQGHGYTF.

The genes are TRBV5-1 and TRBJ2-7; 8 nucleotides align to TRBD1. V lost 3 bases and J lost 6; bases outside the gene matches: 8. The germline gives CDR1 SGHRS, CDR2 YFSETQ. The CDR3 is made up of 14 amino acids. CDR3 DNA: TGCGCCAGCAGCTGGGGGACAGGAGGCTTCGAGCAGTACTTC. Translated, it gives CASSWGTGGFEQYF.

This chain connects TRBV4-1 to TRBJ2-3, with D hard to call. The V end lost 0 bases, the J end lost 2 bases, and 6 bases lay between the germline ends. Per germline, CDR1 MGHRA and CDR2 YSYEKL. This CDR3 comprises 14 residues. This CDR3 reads CASSQDEITDTQYF. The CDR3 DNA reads TGCGCCAGCAGCCAAGATGAGATCACAGATACGCAGTATTTT.

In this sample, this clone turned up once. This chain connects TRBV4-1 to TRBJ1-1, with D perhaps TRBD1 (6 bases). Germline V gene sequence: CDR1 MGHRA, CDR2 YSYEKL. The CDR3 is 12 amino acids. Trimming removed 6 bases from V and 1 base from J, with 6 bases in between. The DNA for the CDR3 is TGCGCCAGCAGGACAGGGAACACTGAAGCTTTCTTT. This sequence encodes CASRTGNTEAFF.